This T cell receptor beta chain was captured in a study of T cell changes during pregnancy in multiple sclerosis. The trim removed 1 base at V and 6 bases at J, leaving 6 bases unmatched. Germline V lookup: CDR1 SGHNT, CDR2 YYREEE (reference sequence). This CDR3 contains 15 residues. Some clones are missing from TCRdb's copy, which holds only in-frame ones; the method was immunoSEQ multiplex PCR. The profile covers roughly 75,000 clones, with around 92% appearing a single time and roughly 2% taken by the ten largest. The TCR sequence derives from a female donor in good health, enrolled as a control in a pregnancy study. This chain uses TRBV5-4 with TRBJ2-1; TRBD2 matches 8 bases. This sample comprised peripheral blood, obtained in the third trimester of pregnancy. Here the CDR3 reads CASSLHGRAPNEQFF. For the CDR3, the DNA is TGTGCCAGCAGCTTGCACGGGAGGGCCCCCAATGAGCAGTTCTTC.